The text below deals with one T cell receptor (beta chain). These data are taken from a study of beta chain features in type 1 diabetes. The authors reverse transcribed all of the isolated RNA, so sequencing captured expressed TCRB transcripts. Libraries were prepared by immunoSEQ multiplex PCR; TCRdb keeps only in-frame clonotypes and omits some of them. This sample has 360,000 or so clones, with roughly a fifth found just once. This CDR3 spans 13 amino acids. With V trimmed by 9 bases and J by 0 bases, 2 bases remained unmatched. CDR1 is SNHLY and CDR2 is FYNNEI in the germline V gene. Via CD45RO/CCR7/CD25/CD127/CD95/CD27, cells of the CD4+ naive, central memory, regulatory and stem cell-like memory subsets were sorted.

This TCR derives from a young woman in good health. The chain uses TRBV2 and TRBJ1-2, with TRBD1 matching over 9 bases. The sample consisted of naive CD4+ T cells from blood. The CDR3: CASRDRANYGYTF. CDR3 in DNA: TGTGCCAGTCGGGACAGGGCTAACTATGGCTACACCTTC.